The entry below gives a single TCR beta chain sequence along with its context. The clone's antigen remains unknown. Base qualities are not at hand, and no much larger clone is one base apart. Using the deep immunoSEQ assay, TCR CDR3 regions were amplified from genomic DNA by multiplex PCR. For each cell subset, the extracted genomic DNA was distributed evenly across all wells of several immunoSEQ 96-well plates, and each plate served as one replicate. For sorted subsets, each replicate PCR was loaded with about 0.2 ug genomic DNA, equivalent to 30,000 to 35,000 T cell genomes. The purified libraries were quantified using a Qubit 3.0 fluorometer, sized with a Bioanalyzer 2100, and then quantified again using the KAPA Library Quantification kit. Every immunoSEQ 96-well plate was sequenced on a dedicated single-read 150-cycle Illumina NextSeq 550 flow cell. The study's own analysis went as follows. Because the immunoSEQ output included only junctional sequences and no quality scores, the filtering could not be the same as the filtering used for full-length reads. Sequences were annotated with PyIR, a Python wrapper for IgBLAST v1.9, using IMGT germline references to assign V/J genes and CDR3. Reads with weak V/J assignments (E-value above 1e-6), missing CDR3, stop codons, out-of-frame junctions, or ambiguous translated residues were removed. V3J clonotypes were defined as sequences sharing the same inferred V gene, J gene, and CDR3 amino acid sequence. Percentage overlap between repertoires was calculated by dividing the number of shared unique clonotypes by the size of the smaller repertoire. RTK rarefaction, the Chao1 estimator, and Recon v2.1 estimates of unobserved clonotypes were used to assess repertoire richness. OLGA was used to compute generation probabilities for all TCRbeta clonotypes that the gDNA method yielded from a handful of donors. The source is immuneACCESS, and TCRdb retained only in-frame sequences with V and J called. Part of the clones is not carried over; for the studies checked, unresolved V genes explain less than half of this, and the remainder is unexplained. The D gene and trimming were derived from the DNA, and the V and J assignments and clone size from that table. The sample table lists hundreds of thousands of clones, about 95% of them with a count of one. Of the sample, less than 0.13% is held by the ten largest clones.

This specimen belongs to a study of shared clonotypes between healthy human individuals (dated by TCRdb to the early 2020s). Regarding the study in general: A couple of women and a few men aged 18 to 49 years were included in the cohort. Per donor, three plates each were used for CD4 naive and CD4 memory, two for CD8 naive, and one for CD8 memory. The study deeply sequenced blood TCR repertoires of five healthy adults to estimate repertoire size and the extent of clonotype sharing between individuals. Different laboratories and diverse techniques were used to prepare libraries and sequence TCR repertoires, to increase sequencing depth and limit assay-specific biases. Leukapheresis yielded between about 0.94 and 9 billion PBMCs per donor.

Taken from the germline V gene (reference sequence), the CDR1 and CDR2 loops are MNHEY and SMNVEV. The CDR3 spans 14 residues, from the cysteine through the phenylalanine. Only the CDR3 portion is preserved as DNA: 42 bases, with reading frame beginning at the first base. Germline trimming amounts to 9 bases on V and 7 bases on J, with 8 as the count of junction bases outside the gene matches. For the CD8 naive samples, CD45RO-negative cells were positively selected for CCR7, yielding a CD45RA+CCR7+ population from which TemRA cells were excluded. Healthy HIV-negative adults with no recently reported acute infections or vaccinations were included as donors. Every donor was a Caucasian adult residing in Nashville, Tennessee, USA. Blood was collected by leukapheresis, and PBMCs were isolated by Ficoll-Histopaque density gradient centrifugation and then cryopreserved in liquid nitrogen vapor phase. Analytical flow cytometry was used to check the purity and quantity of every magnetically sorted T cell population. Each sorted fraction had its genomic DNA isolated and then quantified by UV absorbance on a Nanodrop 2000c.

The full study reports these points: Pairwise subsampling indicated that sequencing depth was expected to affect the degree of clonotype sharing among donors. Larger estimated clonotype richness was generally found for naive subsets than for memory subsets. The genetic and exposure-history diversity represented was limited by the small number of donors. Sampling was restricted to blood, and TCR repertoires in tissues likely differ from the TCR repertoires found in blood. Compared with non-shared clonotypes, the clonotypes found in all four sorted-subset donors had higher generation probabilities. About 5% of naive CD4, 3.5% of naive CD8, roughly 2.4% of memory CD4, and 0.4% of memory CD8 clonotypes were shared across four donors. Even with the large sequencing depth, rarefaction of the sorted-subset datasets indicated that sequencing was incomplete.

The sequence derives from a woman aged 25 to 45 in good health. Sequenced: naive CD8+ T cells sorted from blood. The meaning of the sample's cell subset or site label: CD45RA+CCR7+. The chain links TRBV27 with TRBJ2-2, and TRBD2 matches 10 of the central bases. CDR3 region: CASRAGGPIGELFF. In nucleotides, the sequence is TGTGCCAGTAGAGCGGGAGGGCCAATCGGGGAGCTGTTTTTT.